This entry lists 26 T cell receptor beta chains sequenced from one sample in a study of blood T cell repertoires in COVID-19 (dated by TCRdb to the early 2020s). The library was prepared using the immunoSEQ multiplex PCR assay. This immuneACCESS table, as held by TCRdb, lists in-frame sequences with V and J called but not all clones. Of the missing ones, under half trace to an unresolved V gene in checked studies; the others have no known cause. Present in this sample are roughly 500,000 clones, roughly 89% of which were seen just once. The ten largest make up about 1% of the sample. The sample consisted of peripheral blood. All receptors come from a man younger than 30 with COVID-19, enrolled during active disease.

The chain combines TRBV5-4 with TRBJ1-2; perhaps TRBD1 as D (5 bases). The CDR3 runs 12 residues. Germline lookup yields CDR1 SGHNT and CDR2 YYREEE (reference sequence). Trimming cost V 2 bases and J 6 bases, with 8 bases left between them. CDR3 amino acids: CASSFSGNGYTF. The CDR3 DNA reads as TGTGCCAGCAGCTTCTCAGGGAATGGCTACACCTTC.

The J gene is TRBJ2-1, the V gene TRBV9, with 12 bases aligning to TRBD2. The junction had 3 bases not matched to a gene; V was cut back by 0 bases and J by 2 bases. The CDR3 totals 17 residues. Per the germline V gene, CDR1 is SGDLS and CDR2 is YYNGEE. The DNA for the CDR3 is TGTGCCAGCAGCGTAGGACTAGCGGGAGCCCCCTACAATGAGCAGTTCTTC. This translates into CASSVGLAGAPYNEQFF. Looking up the rest from reference TRBV9 and TRBJ2-1 gives the full variable domain: DSGVTQTPKHLITATGQRVTLRCSPRSGDLSVYWYQQSLDQGLQFLIQYYNGEERAKGNILERFSAQQFPDLHSELNLSSLELGDSALYFCASSVGLAGAPYNEQFFGPGTRLTVL.

The CDR3 loop is CASSLDSGHNEQFF. The CDR3 DNA follows: TGTGCCAGCAGCTTAGATTCGGGTCACAATGAGCAGTTCTTC. The rearrangement joins TRBV11-2 to TRBJ2-1; no reliable D call. V lost 0 bases and J 5 bases, leaving 8 bases between the germline ends. The CDR3 sequence is 14 residues long. Germline V gene sequence: CDR1 SGHAT, CDR2 FQNNGV.

This clone was counted between two and nine times. V is TRBV7-9 and J is TRBJ1-3; no firm D call. CDR3 size: 16 residues. V dropped 0 bases and J dropped 1 base, with 10 bases sitting between them. Germline-derived CDR1 and CDR2 are SEHNR and FQNEAQ (reference sequence). This CDR3 is CASSLAQPASGNTIYF. CDR3 DNA sequence: TGTGCCAGCAGCTTAGCACAACCCGCATCTGGAAACACCATATATTTT.

The V and J genes are TRBV30 and TRBJ2-1; 7 nucleotides line up with TRBD1. The CDR3 sequence is 13 residues long. The V gene's germline CDR1 is GTSNPN and CDR2 SVGIG (reference sequence). The ends lost 3 bases at V and 5 bases at J; junction bases unmatched: 4. CDR3 protein: CAWSEGTDNEQFF. In DNA form, the CDR3 reads TGTGCCTGGAGCGAGGGGACAGACAATGAGCAGTTCTTC.

The chain recombines TRBV3-1 (or the pseudogene TRBV3-2) with TRBJ1-6; D is unresolved. V was cut by 1 base and J by 8 bases, with 9 bases left in between. The germline V gene has CDR1 LGHDT and CDR2 YNNKEL (reference sequence). The CDR3 runs 14 residues. The CDR3 DNA reads as TGTGCCAGCAGCCAAGTTTCACTTTATTCACCCCTCCACTTT. It yields the protein CASSQVSLYSPLHF.

This chain joins TRBV12-3 or TRBV12-4 and TRBJ1-1, with TRBD1 identical over 7 bases. The CDR3 is 12 amino acids. The ends lost 4 bases at V and 5 bases at J; junction bases unmatched: 1. CDR3 DNA: TGTGCCAGCAGTTCGGGACAGACTGAAGCTTTCTTT. It encodes CASSSGQTEAFF.

J is TRBJ1-2 and V is TRBV9, with a tentative D call TRBD1 (6 bases). The CDR3 spans 13 residues. Between the trimmed V and J ends, which lost 1 base and 7 bases, there was a span of 11 bases. CDR1 is SGDLS, CDR2 YYNGEE, per germline. The CDR3 protein is CASSVKQGSGYTF. DNA for the CDR3: TGTGCCAGCAGCGTAAAACAGGGTAGTGGCTACACCTTC.

This clone appeared a single time. The chain couples TRBV6-2 or TRBV6-3 to TRBJ2-2; a possible D gene is TRBD1 (6 bases). Germline-derived CDR1 and CDR2 are MNHEY and SVGEGT. This CDR3 is 16 amino acids long. V was clipped by 2 bases and J by 4 bases, with 14 bases between them. The CDR3 DNA is TGTGCCAGCAGTTACACGCCGGGACACTTCACCGGGGAGCTGTTTTTT. This translates into CASSYTPGHFTGELFF.

This chain links TRBV7-8 with TRBJ2-3, with 14 nucleotides matching TRBD2. CDR1 and CDR2 (germline): SGHVS, FQNEAQ. This CDR3 has 17 residues. Trimming removed 5 bases from V and 4 bases from J; junction bases left unmatched: 8. The CDR3 bases are TGTGCCAGCAGCCCGCCCGGGACTAGCGGGAGTCCAGATACGCAGTATTTT. Its protein is CASSPPGTSGSPDTQYF.

The chain employs TRBV19 and TRBJ1-1, with D possibly TRBD1 on 6 matching bases. CDR1 is LNHDA, CDR2 SQIVND, per germline (reference sequence). The ends were cut back, 1 base at V and 1 base at J, with 13 bases in the middle. The CDR3 contains 16 residues. The CDR3 region is CASSIAPTGPNTEAFF. The CDR3 nucleotides are TGTGCCAGTAGTATAGCCCCGACAGGCCCGAACACTGAAGCTTTCTTT.

The rearrangement links TRBV9 to TRBJ2-7, with TRBD1 as a possible D gene (5 bases). Trimming stripped 7 bases from V and 0 bases from J, with 11 bases between. CDR1 SGDLS and CDR2 YYNGEE come from the germline V gene. The CDR3 totals 13 residues. The CDR3, as DNA: TGTGCCAGCGGAACAGGACACTCCTACGAGCAGTACTTC. The encoded protein is CASGTGHSYEQYF.

The V gene is TRBV6-2 or TRBV6-3, the J gene TRBJ2-7; TRBD1 matches 7 bases. From germline, CDR1 is MNHEY and CDR2 SVGEGT. V shed 5 bases, J shed 7 bases, and the junction held 8 bases outside the gene matches. There are 13 residues in the CDR3. The chain's CDR3 is CASSIDRVGEQYF. The CDR3 nucleotides are TGTGCCAGCAGTATCGACAGGGTGGGTGAGCAGTACTTC.

J is TRBJ2-7 and V is TRBV29-1; 8 positions agree with TRBD1. Germline V gene sequence: CDR1 SQVTM, CDR2 ANQGSEA. V was pared by 6 bases and J by 3 bases, with 4 bases of the junction left unmatched. This CDR3 contains 12 residues. CDR3 region: CSVVGTGYEQYF. The CDR3, as DNA: TGCAGCGTGGTCGGGACAGGCTACGAGCAGTACTTC.

The chain couples TRBV5-8 to TRBJ1-1; D is uncertain. Trimming left V 7 bases short and J 0 bases short, with 13 bases between. CDR1 SGHTS and CDR2 YDEGEE come from the germline V gene. The CDR3 totals 14 residues. This chain's CDR3 is CASGRRPMNTEAFF. DNA for the CDR3: TGTGCCAGCGGGAGACGGCCTATGAACACTGAAGCTTTCTTT.

The chain is built from TRBV5-4 and TRBJ1-3; possibly TRBD1 for D (6 bases). Germline lookup yields CDR1 SGHNT and CDR2 YYREEE (reference sequence). With 2 bases removed from V and 2 bases from J, the gap between germline ends came to 14 bases. This CDR3 region has 16 residues. In DNA, the CDR3 is TGTGCCAGCAGCTTTTTGGGGGCGCGAACTGGAAACACCATATATTTT. This encodes CASSFLGARTGNTIYF.

This clone was seen only once. This rearrangement joins TRBV2 to TRBJ1-4; maybe TRBD1 (6 bases). Germline values: CDR1 SNHLY, CDR2 FYNNEI. There are 14 residues in the CDR3. V was shortened by 6 bases and J by 5 bases, with 13 bases between the two germline ends. The DNA of the CDR3 is TGTGCCAGCAGGGGCCCAGGGACAAATGAAAAACTGTTTTTT. Translated: CASRGPGTNEKLFF.

V is TRBV4-1 and J is TRBJ1-6, with D tentatively TRBD1 (5 bases). V lost 0 bases and J 3 bases, leaving 9 bases between the germline ends. This CDR3 is 16 amino acids long. Germline-derived CDR1 and CDR2 are MGHRA and YSYEKL. DNA for the CDR3: TGCGCCAGCAGCCAAGAGGTAGGGGACTATAATTCACCCCTCCACTTT. This encodes CASSQEVGDYNSPLHF.

Of note for this clone: Other DNA sequences in the sample encode the same CDR3. The chain couples TRBV7-9 to TRBJ1-3; 9 bases match TRBD1. The V and J ends lost 5 bases and 2 bases, in that order; junction bases with no gene match: 4. The CDR3 covers 15 residues. The V gene's germline CDR1 is SEHNR and CDR2 FQNEAQ (reference sequence). The CDR3, as DNA: TGTGCCAGCAGCGAACAGGGGGCGGCTGGAAACACCATATATTTT. Translation: CASSEQGAAGNTIYF.

This chain links TRBV5-3 with TRBJ1-2; possibly TRBD1 for D (6 bases). TRBV5-3 is an open reading frame, and its role is uncertain. V was cut by 8 bases and J by 8 bases, with 16 bases left in between. The CDR3 consists of 12 residues. CDR3 DNA: TGTGCCAGCCCTACAGGGTTTGTCGGCTACACCTTC. Protein product: CASPTGFVGYTF.

The CDR3 DNA reads as TGTGCCAGCAGAAGGGGACAGGGAGTCCCTGAAGCTTTCTTT. It encodes CASRRGQGVPEAFF. The gene calls are TRBV7-9 and TRBJ1-1, with 9 bases identical to TRBD1. With 6 bases clipped from V and 6 bases from J, the junction kept 8 bases outside the gene matches. Germline V gene data show CDR1 as SEHNR and CDR2 as FQNEAQ (reference sequence). This CDR3 has 14 amino acids. The whole variable domain, remainder taken from reference TRBV7-9 and TRBJ1-1, is DTGVSQNPRHKITKRGQNVTFRCDPISEHNRLYWYRQTLGQGPEFLTYFQNEAQLEKSRLLSDRFSAERPKGSFSTLEIQRTEQGDSAMYLCASRRGQGVPEAFFGQGTRLTVV.

This clone was observed once. V and J are TRBV9 and TRBJ2-2; perhaps TRBD2 as D (5 bases). V lost 4 bases, J lost 1 base, and 17 bases lay in between. Germline CDR1 reads SGDLS; CDR2 reads YYNGEE. CDR3 length: 17 amino acids. CDR3 nucleotide sequence: TGTGCCAGCAGCCCTCTCCTAGCTCTCGGGAACACCGGGGAGCTGTTTTTT. Translated, it gives CASSPLLALGNTGELFF.

The chain recombines TRBV6-2 or TRBV6-3 with TRBJ2-2, with 10 bases that match TRBD2. J lost 3 bases, V lost 0 bases, and 4 bases had no gene match. Germline CDR1 reads MNHEY; CDR2 reads SVGEGT. The CDR3 loop spans 17 amino acids. The CDR3 loop is CASSYSETSGYTGELFF. The DNA for the CDR3 is TGTGCCAGCAGTTACTCGGAGACTAGCGGGTACACCGGGGAGCTGTTTTTT.

The chain recombines TRBV6-6 with TRBJ2-3; 14 bases agree with TRBD2. Germline V gene data show CDR1 as MNHNY and CDR2 as SVGAGI (reference sequence). The V gene end was trimmed by 5 bases and the J gene end by 1 base; junction bases not matched to a gene: 14. The CDR3 runs 20 residues. The CDR3 nucleotides read TGTGCCAGCAGTCCTACGGGACTAGCGGGAGCCCCATATGGCACAGATACGCAGTATTTT. It codes for CASSPTGLAGAPYGTDTQYF.

In nucleotides, the CDR3 is TGTGCCAGCAGCGGGACCGGGACTAGTCACTACAATGAGCAGTTCTTC. Translated: CASSGTGTSHYNEQFF. This chain links TRBV9 with TRBJ2-1, with 8 bases matching TRBD2. This CDR3 contains 16 residues. Unmatched junction bases numbered 8, after V lost 3 bases and J lost 3 bases. Germline V gene sequence: CDR1 SGDLS, CDR2 YYNGEE.

J is TRBJ2-3 and V is TRBV4-1; 13 nucleotides agree with TRBD2. With V trimmed by 5 bases and J by 6 bases, 11 bases remained unmatched. The germline V gene encodes CDR1 MGHRA and CDR2 YSYEKL. The CDR3 totals 17 residues. In DNA, the CDR3 is TGCGCCAGCAGCTCTCCGGGACTAGCGGGGCCCACCGATACGCAGTATTTT. Protein: CASSSPGLAGPTDTQYF.